One T cell receptor beta chain is described in this entry. Its specificity is not known. This specimen comes from a study of blood T cells in healthy people across ages. Points from the study as a whole: The lack of PBMC sorting stopped any conclusive naive versus antigen-experienced comparison. Donors of long life had a larger count of naive CD4+ cells and greater diversity than aged donors. A roughly linear fall in TCR beta diversity per million T cells was seen with increasing age.

The CDR3 is 15 residues long. The V end lost 0 bases, the J end lost 0 bases, and 9 bases lay between the germline ends. The V gene's germline CDR1 is LGHNA and CDR2 YNFKEQ. Healthy Caucasian individuals from Russia aged about 6 to 90 served as donors. Then a second PCR, running roughly 7 to 11 cycles, was carried out with a sample-barcoded 5' primer and a J-beta primer mix. Using its own MiXCR run on the 5' RACE reads, TCRdb lists one record per CDR3 protein. Here the sample spans approximately 1,000,000 distinct CDR3 sequences, 45% being singletons. The specimen sequenced was blood. The receptor was isolated from a woman aged 55-75 years in good health. The V and J genes are TRBV4-2 and TRBJ2-7; D is unclear. CDR3 residues: CASSQERGSSYEQYF. The CDR3, as DNA: TGTGCCAGCAGCCAAGAGCGAGGCAGCTCCTACGAGCAGTACTTC.